One and the same sample provided the 27 T cell receptor beta chains below, sequenced in a study of T cells in Graves' hyperthyroidism and ophthalmopathy. TCR beta CDR3 regions were amplified from RNA transcripts. First-round RT-PCR targeting the TCR CDR3 was performed with the HTBI primer set. TCRdb fed the multiplex PCR reads into MiXCR, producing one record per CDR3 protein. The sample carries about 410,000 distinct CDR3 sequences, 14% to 15% recorded once. Material for sequencing was blood. Receptor source: a man aged 18 to 35 with Graves' ophthalmopathy.

A few counts support this clonotype. Germline is not matched at one junction end, which may reflect a read error. The V call is TRBV27, the J call TRBJ2-3; D is unclear. This CDR3 has 13 residues. Germline loops: CDR1 MNHEY, CDR2 SMNVEV (reference sequence). The CDR3 sequence: CAGSLLLTDTQYF. The CDR3 nucleotides read TGTGCCGGCAGTCTACTTCTCACAGATACGCAGTATTTT.

This clonotype was seen repeatedly, ten times or more. The chain is built from TRBV11-1 and TRBJ2-7; weak D call: TRBD1 (6 bases). V lost 3 bases and J 6 bases, leaving 21 bases between the germline ends. The CDR3 extends over 16 amino acids. Looked up from germline, CDR1 is SGHAT and CDR2 is FQDESV (reference sequence). The DNA of the CDR3 is TGTGCCAGCAGCTTGGTCGGCGGACAGACCTCTGGCGAGCAGTACTTC. Its translation is CASSLVGGQTSGEQYF.

The V call is TRBV3-1, the J call TRBJ2-5, with D maybe TRBD1 (5 bases). The CDR3 consists of 14 residues. V lost 1 base and J 5 bases, leaving 11 bases between the germline ends. Germline-derived CDR1 and CDR2 are LGHDT and YNNKEL (reference sequence). Here the CDR3 reads CASSQGRTLETQYF. CDR3 bases: TGTGCCAGCAGCCAAGGTCGGACACTTGAGACCCAGTACTTC.

The chain joins TRBV19 to TRBJ2-4, with TRBD1 matching over 9 bases. Looked up from germline, CDR1 is LNHDA and CDR2 is SQIVND (reference sequence). This CDR3 has 15 amino acids. The V gene end was trimmed by 3 bases and the J gene end by 3 bases; junction bases not matched to a gene: 3. CDR3: CASSIGGQGKNIQYF. The CDR3 coding sequence is TGTGCCAGTAGTATCGGGGGACAGGGCAAAAACATTCAGTACTTC.

The rearrangement uses TRBV29-1 and TRBJ2-7, with D unclear. Trimming pared 3 bases from V and 2 bases from J, leaving 14 bases between. The CDR3 length is 14 residues. The germline gives CDR1 SQVTM, CDR2 ANQGSEA. CDR3: CSVDWPTEAYEQYF. Written as DNA, the CDR3 is TGCAGCGTTGATTGGCCTACCGAAGCCTACGAGCAGTACTTC.

The table lists this clonotype with a few counts. The gene calls are TRBV4-1 and TRBJ1-1; D call uncertain. The germline CDR1 and CDR2 sequences are MGHRA and YSYEKL. The CDR3 loop spans 15 amino acids. V was cut by 1 base and J by 5 bases, with 14 bases left in between. The CDR3 sequence is CASSQVEAETTEAFF. CDR3 nucleotide sequence: TGCGCCAGCAGCCAAGTAGAGGCAGAAACGACTGAAGCTTTCTTT.

This clonotype has ten or more counts. The chain carries TRBV3-1 and TRBJ2-7; tentatively, D is TRBD1 (6 bases). The CDR3 totals 15 residues. Trimming removed 0 bases at V and 2 bases at J, with 11 bases between. Germline V lookup: CDR1 LGHDT, CDR2 YNNKEL (reference sequence). The CDR3 region is CASSQDDRRPYEQYF. As DNA, the CDR3 is TGTGCCAGCAGCCAAGACGACAGGCGCCCCTACGAGCAGTACTTC.

A few counts support this clonotype. In DNA form, the CDR3 reads TGTGCCACCAGCAGCAGTGGACAGGAAGAGACCCAGTACTTC. Amino acids: CATSSSGQEETQYF. The V and J genes are TRBV15 and TRBJ2-5, with TRBD1 matching 7 bases. In germline, CDR1 is LNHNV, CDR2 YYDKDF (reference sequence). The CDR3 length is 14 residues. The ends lost 3 bases at V and 3 bases at J; junction bases unmatched: 4.

This sequence joins TRBV18 and TRBJ2-4; D unclear. The CDR3 spans 14 residues. Trimming took off 6 bases at V and 8 bases at J, with 17 bases between the two ends. In germline, CDR1 is KGHSH, CDR2 LQKENI. The CDR3 DNA is TGTGCCAGCTCCCCGAGGACCAGTAGGGACATTCAGTACTTC. As protein: CASSPRTSRDIQYF. The variable domain in full, with the rest retrieved from reference TRBV18 and TRBJ2-4, is NAGVMQNPRHLVRRRGQEARLRCSPMKGHSHVYWYRQLPEEGLKFMVYLQKENIIDESGMPKERFSAEFPKEGPSILRIQQVVRGDSAAYFCASSPRTSRDIQYFGAGTRLSVL.

This clonotype was recorded a few times. Relative to the germline gene, one junction end is altered; a read error may explain this. The gene calls are TRBV20-1 and TRBJ2-7; D is possibly TRBD1 (5 bases). Germline V gene data show CDR1 as DFQATT and CDR2 as SNEGSKA (reference sequence). The CDR3 totals 13 residues. CDR3 in DNA: TGCAGTGGTAGAGGTCAGGGAACTTACGAGCAGTACTTC. This gives the protein CSGRGQGTYEQYF.

This clonotype was observed once. The V and J genes are TRBV30 and TRBJ1-5; unclear D gene. Germline CDR1 and CDR2: GTSNPN and SVGIG (reference sequence). This CDR3 is built from 14 residues. Trimming stripped 3 bases from V and 2 bases from J, with 11 bases between. Here the CDR3 reads CAWSAQLGNQPQHF. In nucleotides, the CDR3 is TGTGCCTGGAGCGCACAGCTCGGCAATCAGCCCCAGCATTTT.

This clonotype was seen ten or more times. V and J are TRBV18 and TRBJ1-1; D unclear. V was cut by 4 bases and J by 7 bases, with 10 bases left in between. The CDR3 covers 12 residues. Germline V gene lookup returns CDR1 KGHSH and CDR2 LQKENI. CDR3 region: CASSLPIGEAFF. CDR3 coding DNA: TGTGCCAGCTCACTGCCGATTGGTGAAGCTTTCTTT.

This clonotype was counted ten times or more. The chain employs TRBV7-9 and TRBJ1-1; D call uncertain. Germline loops: CDR1 SEHNR, CDR2 FQNEAQ (reference sequence). The CDR3 loop spans 12 amino acids. The V and J ends lost 1 base and 11 bases respectively, with 11 bases between them. CDR3 sequence reads: CASSLDGLRAFF. The CDR3 bases are TGTGCCAGCAGCTTAGACGGGTTAAGGGCTTTCTTT.

This clonotype was seen repeatedly, ten times or more. V and J are TRBV5-1 and TRBJ1-1; tentative D call: TRBD1 (6 bases). The CDR3 consists of 15 residues. V was cut by 0 bases and J by 4 bases, with 13 bases left in between. The germline V gene encodes CDR1 SGHRS and CDR2 YFSETQ. CDR3: CASSLEGRGGTEAFF. The DNA of the CDR3 is TGCGCCAGCAGCTTGGAGGGCAGGGGCGGCACTGAAGCTTTCTTT.

As for this clonotype: This may be a read error, as it is one base from a much larger clone. The rearrangement links TRBV11-2 to TRBJ1-2, with a weak D call TRBD1 (6 bases). CDR3 length equals 18 residues. V lost 5 bases to trimming and J lost 5 bases, with 27 bases between them. Germline CDR1 reads SGHAT; CDR2 reads FQNNGV. The CDR3 loop is CASSTPRGGKKLLYGYTF. In nucleotides, the CDR3 is TGTGCCAGCAGCACCCCCCGAGGGGGGAAAAAACTGCTATATGGCTACACCTTC.

The genes are TRBV5-4 and TRBJ1-1; D remains unclear. The V end was cut by 0 bases, the J end by 0 bases, with 12 bases between. The CDR3 consists of 16 residues. Per germline, CDR1 SGHNT and CDR2 YYREEE (reference sequence). The DNA for the CDR3 is TGTGCCAGCAGCTTGGGGCGGCTACCCATGAACACTGAAGCTTTCTTT. Translating gives CASSLGRLPMNTEAFF. The entire variable domain, with the rest obtained from reference TRBV5-4 and TRBJ1-1, is as follows: ETGVTQSPTHLIKTRGQQVTLRCSSQSGHNTVSWYQQALGQGPQFIFQYYREEENGRGNFPPRFSGLQFPNYSSELNVNALELDDSALYLCASSLGRLPMNTEAFFGQGTRLTVV.

The table lists this clonotype with many counts. This chain connects TRBV10-2 to TRBJ2-3; 14 bases align to TRBD2. The CDR3 is 15 amino acids. CDR1 WSHSY and CDR2 SAAADI come from the germline V gene. V lost 8 bases, J lost 2 bases, and 3 bases stayed unmatched. The CDR3 reads CASGGLAGDTDTQYF. DNA for the CDR3: TGCGCCAGCGGGGGACTAGCGGGGGACACAGATACGCAGTATTTT.

This clonotype has at least ten counts. This rearrangement joins TRBV2 to TRBJ2-7, with 8 bases lining up with TRBD2. Per the germline V gene, CDR1 is SNHLY and CDR2 is FYNNEI. The V and J ends lost 3 bases and 7 bases, in that order; junction bases with no gene match: 8. The CDR3 has 14 residues. The CDR3 DNA reads as TGTGCCAGCAGTGATATGCGGGGGGATTTAGAGCAGTACTTC. This codes for CASSDMRGDLEQYF.

The chain uses TRBV15 and TRBJ2-4, with 8 bases lining up with TRBD2. Germline CDR1 reads LNHNV; CDR2 reads YYDKDF (reference sequence). CDR3 length: 15 amino acids. Trimming took 5 bases from V and 8 from J; bases not matched to a gene: 11. In DNA form, the CDR3 reads TGTGCCACCAGCCGGAAGTCCGGGAGGGTGGACATTCAGTACTTC. Protein: CATSRKSGRVDIQYF.

This clonotype showed up just a few times. V usage is TRBV4-1 and J usage is TRBJ2-1; TRBD2 matches 11 bases. Germline lookup yields CDR1 MGHRA and CDR2 YSYEKL. The V and J ends lost 2 bases and 6 bases, in that order; junction bases with no gene match: 6. This CDR3 contains 16 residues. The CDR3 region is CASSQRLAGFLNEQFF. As DNA, the CDR3 is TGCGCCAGCAGCCAAAGACTAGCGGGATTTCTCAATGAGCAGTTCTTC.

This clonotype occurred a few times. The chain employs TRBV29-1 and TRBJ1-2; 8 nucleotides line up with TRBD1. The CDR3 is 15 amino acids. CDR1 and CDR2 (germline): SQVTM, ANQGSEA. Germline trimming cut 0 bases from V and 7 bases from J; bases unmatched to any gene: 10. CDR3 sequence: CSVEDSPGTGGGYTF. CDR3 bases: TGCAGCGTTGAAGATTCCCCCGGGACAGGAGGTGGCTACACCTTC.

This clonotype was detected ten times or more. The CDR3 is CASSLASGFYYEQYF. CDR3 DNA sequence: TGTGCCAGCAGCTTAGCTAGCGGGTTTTACTACGAGCAGTACTTC. The chain couples TRBV7-9 to TRBJ2-7; the match to TRBD2 covers 7 bases. Per germline, CDR1 SEHNR and CDR2 FQNEAQ (reference sequence). V shed 0 bases and J 3 bases; nucleotides not matched to a gene: 5. This CDR3 region has 15 residues.

About this clonotype: This sequence may be a read error, since a much larger clone differs from it by one base. The genes are TRBV6-1 and TRBJ2-7; TRBD2 might be the D (6 bases). The CDR3 covers 14 residues. Germline loops: CDR1 MNHNS, CDR2 SASEGT. The CDR3 region has the DNA TGTGTCAGCAGTAGGGACTTTCTAGATTACGAGCAGTACTTC. Protein sequence: CVSSRDFLDYEQYF.

This clonotype was counted many times. The chain uses TRBV11-2 and TRBJ2-7; D is undetermined. V dropped 1 base and J dropped 3 bases, with 4 bases sitting between them. This CDR3 has 12 residues. Germline CDR1 SGHAT, CDR2 FQNNGV. This CDR3 reads CASSLVFYEQYF. CDR3 DNA: TGTGCCAGCAGCTTAGTTTTCTACGAGCAGTACTTC.

The V call is TRBV6-6, the J call TRBJ1-5; no reliable D call. The V and J ends lost 2 bases and 4 bases respectively, with 6 bases between them. Germline assignment: CDR1 MNHNY and CDR2 SVGAGI (reference sequence). The CDR3 length is 13 residues. Written as DNA, the CDR3 is TGTGCCAGCAGTTACGGGAAAAATCAGCCCCAGCATTTT. This gives the protein CASSYGKNQPQHF.

This clonotype was counted between two and nine times. This chain uses TRBV7-8 with TRBJ2-5; 10 bases align to TRBD2. This CDR3 comprises 15 residues. Germline loops: CDR1 SGHVS, CDR2 FQNEAQ. Trimming at V came to 4 bases and at J to 4 bases, leaving 6 bases not matched to a gene. CDR3 sequence (DNA): TGTGCCAGCAGCTCCCAAGCGGGAGGGAGAGAGACCCAGTACTTC. This gives the protein CASSSQAGGRETQYF.

This clonotype was found many times. The chain carries TRBV9 and TRBJ2-7; 8 nucleotides agree with TRBD2. Germline assignment: CDR1 SGDLS and CDR2 YYNGEE. J was trimmed by 2 bases and V by 0 bases; bases with no gene match: 10. The CDR3 consists of 17 residues. CDR3 residues: CASSVGVGTRYTYEQYF. The CDR3 coding sequence is TGTGCCAGCAGCGTAGGGGTGGGGACTAGATACACCTACGAGCAGTACTTC.